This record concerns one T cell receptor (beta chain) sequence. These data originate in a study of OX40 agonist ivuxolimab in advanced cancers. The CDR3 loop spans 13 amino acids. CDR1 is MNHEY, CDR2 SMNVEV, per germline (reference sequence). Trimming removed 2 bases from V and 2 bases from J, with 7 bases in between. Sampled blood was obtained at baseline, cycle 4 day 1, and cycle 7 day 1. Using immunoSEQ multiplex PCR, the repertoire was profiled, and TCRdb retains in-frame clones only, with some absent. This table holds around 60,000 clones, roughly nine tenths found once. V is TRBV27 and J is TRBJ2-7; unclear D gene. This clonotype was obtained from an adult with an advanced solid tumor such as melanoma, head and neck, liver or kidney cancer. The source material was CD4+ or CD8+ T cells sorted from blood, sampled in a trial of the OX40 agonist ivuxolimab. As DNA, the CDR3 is TGTGCCAGCAGTTTAACCGGAACCTACGAGCAGTACTTC. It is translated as CASSLTGTYEQYF.